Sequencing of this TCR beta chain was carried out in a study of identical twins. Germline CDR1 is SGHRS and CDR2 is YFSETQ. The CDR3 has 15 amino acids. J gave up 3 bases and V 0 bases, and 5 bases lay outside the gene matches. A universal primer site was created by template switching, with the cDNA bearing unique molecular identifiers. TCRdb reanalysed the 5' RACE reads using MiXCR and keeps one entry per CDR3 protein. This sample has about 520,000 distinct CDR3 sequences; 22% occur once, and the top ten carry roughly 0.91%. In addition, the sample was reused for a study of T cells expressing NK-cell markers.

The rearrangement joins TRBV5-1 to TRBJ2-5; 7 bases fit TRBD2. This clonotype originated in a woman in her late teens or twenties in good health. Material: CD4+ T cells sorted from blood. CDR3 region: CASSLALLAEETQYF. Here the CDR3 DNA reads TGCGCCAGCAGCTTGGCCCTCCTAGCGGAAGAGACCCAGTACTTC.